Below are 26 T cell receptor beta chains sequenced from a single sample in a study of graft-versus-host responses after intestinal transplantation. The repertoire was sequenced with immunoSEQ multiplex PCR; TCRdb's copy has only in-frame clones and lacks some. The table lists approximately 99,000 clones, roughly 92% of them singletons. Their cognate antigens are unknown. This sample comprised unstimulated CD8+ T cells sorted from spleen or lymph node cells, obtained before transplant. The receptors stem from a human donor who was the organ donor for an intestinal transplant.

The chain recombines TRBV19 with TRBJ1-4, with D possibly TRBD1 on 6 matching bases. From germline, CDR1 is LNHDA and CDR2 SQIVND (reference sequence). This CDR3 comprises 14 residues. V was shortened by 3 bases and J by 5 bases, with 10 bases between the two germline ends. CDR3 nucleotides: TGTGCCAGTAGTATGGTACAGGGCAATGAAAAACTGTTTTTT. It encodes CASSMVQGNEKLFF.

This CDR3 reads CASSLVRDSLRQETQYF. The CDR3 nucleotides are TGCGCCAGCAGCTTGGTTCGGGACAGTCTAAGGCAAGAGACCCAGTACTTC. The V gene is TRBV5-1, the J gene TRBJ2-5, with TRBD1 identical over 7 bases. The J segment lost 2 bases and the V segment lost 0 bases, leaving 10 bases of the junction unmatched. The V gene's germline CDR1 is SGHRS and CDR2 YFSETQ. This CDR3 contains 17 residues.

V and J are TRBV28 and TRBJ1-1; possible D gene TRBD1, 6 bases. The V and J ends lost 5 bases and 7 bases respectively, with 17 bases between them. The germline V gene encodes CDR1 MDHEN and CDR2 SYDVKM. This CDR3 contains 14 residues. The CDR3, as DNA: TGTGCCAGCAGTGCCACAGGGATCTGGGGTGAAGCTTTCTTT. It encodes CASSATGIWGEAFF. The variable domain in full, completed from reference TRBV28 and TRBJ1-1, reads DVKVTQSSRYLVKRTGEKVFLECVQDMDHENMFWYRQDPGLGLRLIYFSYDVKMKEKGDIPEGYSVSREKKERFSLILESASTNQTSMYLCASSATGIWGEAFFGQGTRLTVV.

CDR3 loop: CASSEQRGLNTGELFF. The CDR3 DNA is TGTGCCAGCAGTGAACAACGGGGACTCAACACCGGGGAGCTGTTTTTT. This chain uses TRBV2 with TRBJ2-2, with D perhaps matching TRBD2 (6 bases). Germline CDR1 SNHLY, CDR2 FYNNEI. V was pared by 2 bases and J by 2 bases, with 12 bases between. The CDR3 length is 16 residues.

This chain uses TRBV30 with TRBJ1-2; perhaps TRBD1 as D (5 bases). Germline CDR1 reads GTSNPN; CDR2 reads SVGIG (reference sequence). The V end was cut by 7 bases, the J end by 0 bases, with 12 bases between. The CDR3 is 13 residues long. The CDR3 loop reads CASPTATNYGYTF. CDR3 nucleotide sequence: TGTGCCTCTCCGACAGCCACTAACTATGGCTACACCTTC.

The chain recombines TRBV4-1 with TRBJ2-1; D may be TRBD2 (6 bases). Germline V gives CDR1 MGHRA, CDR2 YSYEKL. V lost 1 base to trimming and J lost 2 bases, with 21 bases between them. The length of the CDR3 is 19 residues. CDR3 amino acids: CASSQVALLGGGPYNEQFF. DNA for the CDR3: TGCGCCAGCAGCCAAGTGGCCCTCCTAGGTGGAGGGCCCTACAATGAGCAGTTCTTC.

This clone was recorded only once. The gene calls are TRBV7-8 and TRBJ2-5; tentative D call: TRBD1 (6 bases). CDR1 and CDR2 from the germline V gene are SGHVS and FQNEAQ. CDR3 length equals 18 residues. The V and J ends lost 1 base and 5 bases respectively, with 23 bases between them. The CDR3 DNA reads as TGTGCCAGCAGCTTAGACCCCAGGAGAGGGACACATGAGGAGACCCAGTACTTC. Translated, it gives CASSLDPRRGTHEETQYF.

Only a few counts were recorded for this clone. V gene TRBV19 combines with J gene TRBJ2-7; the D gene is possibly TRBD1 (6 bases). Germline CDR1 LNHDA, CDR2 SQIVND (reference sequence). V gave up 7 bases and J gave up 6 bases, with 13 bases separating them. The CDR3 extends over 12 amino acids. CDR3 amino acids: CASMSGAAEQYF. DNA for the CDR3: TGTGCCAGTATGTCAGGGGCCGCCGAGCAGTACTTC.

This chain joins TRBV4-1 and TRBJ2-7; perhaps TRBD1 as D (6 bases). There are 14 residues in the CDR3. Germline V gene lookup returns CDR1 MGHRA and CDR2 YSYEKL. V lost 4 bases and J 3 bases, leaving 13 bases between the germline ends. DNA for the CDR3: TGCGCCAGCAGCCCCCGGACAGTAGACTACGAGCAGTACTTC. This encodes CASSPRTVDYEQYF.

The V and J genes are TRBV29-1 and TRBJ2-1; 8 bases are a match to TRBD1. Trimming at V came to 1 base and at J to 6 bases, leaving 5 bases not matched to a gene. Germline loops: CDR1 SQVTM, CDR2 ANQGSEA. The length of the CDR3 is 14 residues. The CDR3 sequence is CSVEGGTGGNEQFF. CDR3 sequence (DNA): TGCAGCGTTGAAGGGGGTACAGGGGGCAATGAGCAGTTCTTC.

This clone is a singleton in its sample. The chain has TRBV13 and TRBJ1-4; 11 positions match TRBD1. Germline trimming cut 5 bases from V and 8 bases from J; bases unmatched to any gene: 13. CDR3 length: 17 residues. Per germline, CDR1 PRHDT and CDR2 FYEKMQ (reference sequence). The CDR3 region is CASSLGTGGRLGEKLFF. As DNA, the CDR3 is TGTGCCAGCAGCCTCGGGACAGGGGGAAGGTTAGGAGAAAAACTGTTTTTT.

V gene TRBV7-3 combines with J gene TRBJ2-5; a possible D gene is TRBD2 (6 bases). Looked up from germline, CDR1 is SGHTA and CDR2 is FQGTGA. The V gene lost 6 bases and the J gene lost 4 bases, with 12 bases spanning the gap. The CDR3 length is 13 residues. CDR3 residues: CASSLLGGETQYF. The DNA of the CDR3 is TGTGCCAGCAGTCTACTCGGGGGAGAGACCCAGTACTTC.

The V gene is TRBV28, the J gene TRBJ1-2, with D tentatively TRBD1 (6 bases). Trimming shortened V by 5 bases and J by 1 base, and 8 bases separated the two germline ends. Per germline, CDR1 MDHEN and CDR2 SYDVKM. The CDR3 sequence is 13 residues long. The CDR3 protein is CASSLQGNYGYTF. The CDR3 DNA is TGTGCCAGCAGTCTACAGGGTAACTATGGCTACACCTTC.

This chain joins TRBV28 and TRBJ1-1; D possibly corresponds to TRBD1 (5 bases). The CDR3 has 14 residues. Trimming took off 9 bases at V and 7 bases at J, with 21 bases between the two ends. CDR1 MDHEN and CDR2 SYDVKM come from the germline V gene. The CDR3, as DNA: TGTGCCAGTACAAGAGAAGGGGACTTGAGTGAAGCTTTCTTT. It codes for CASTREGDLSEAFF.

The chain combines TRBV9 with TRBJ2-3; no clear D gene. Germline V lookup: CDR1 SGDLS, CDR2 YYNGEE. Trimming cost V 2 bases and J 6 bases, with 10 bases left between them. CDR3 length: 13 amino acids. The CDR3 loop is CASSVLVFDTQYF. CDR3 sequence (DNA): TGTGCCAGCAGCGTCCTAGTATTCGATACGCAGTATTTT.

The CDR3: CASSLRDGELFF. CDR3 DNA: TGCGCCAGCAGCTTGCGGGACGGGGAGCTGTTTTTT. The gene calls are TRBV5-1 and TRBJ2-2; possibly TRBD2 for D (5 bases). Germline-derived CDR1 and CDR2 are SGHRS and YFSETQ. This CDR3 is built from 12 residues. Deletions cut 1 base from V and 7 bases from J, with 5 bases between. The whole variable domain, filled in from reference TRBV5-1 and TRBJ2-2, reads KAGVTQTPRYLIKTRGQQVTLSCSPISGHRSVSWYQQTPGQGLQFLFEYFSETQRNKGNFPGRFSGRQFSNSRSEMNVSTLELGDSALYLCASSLRDGELFFGEGSRLTVL.

V and J are TRBV30 and TRBJ1-2, with D uncertain. There are 12 residues in the CDR3. Per germline, CDR1 GTSNPN and CDR2 SVGIG (reference sequence). V lost 5 bases and J lost 7, with 14 bases in between. The CDR3 region has the DNA TGTGCCTGGGCCCTAGAAGGTACTGGCTACACCTTC. This sequence encodes CAWALEGTGYTF.

The chain joins TRBV7-8 to TRBJ2-7; 8 bases align to TRBD1. Germline values: CDR1 SGHVS, CDR2 FQNEAQ. The CDR3 is made up of 14 amino acids. V lost 3 bases and J lost 1; bases outside the gene matches: 2. CDR3 in amino acids: CASSLNRGSYEQYF. In nucleotides, the CDR3 is TGTGCCAGCAGCTTGAACAGGGGGTCCTACGAGCAGTACTTC. Complete variable domain (other parts from reference TRBV7-8 and TRBJ2-7): GAGVSQSPRYKVAKRGQDVALRCDPISGHVSLFWYQQALGQGPEFLTYFQNEAQLDKSGLPSDRFFAERPEGSVSTLKIQRTQQEDSAVYLCASSLNRGSYEQYFGPGTRLTVT.

The rearrangement links TRBV12-5 to TRBJ2-7; D is unclear. V lost 2 bases, J lost 0 bases, and 11 bases lay in between. This CDR3 region has 15 residues. Germline V lookup: CDR1 LGHNT, CDR2 FRNRAP. The CDR3 protein is CASGLFELTSYEQYF. DNA for the CDR3: TGTGCTAGTGGTTTGTTCGAACTTACCTCCTACGAGCAGTACTTC.

This clone was picked up a small number of times. This chain uses TRBV6-5 with TRBJ1-2, with D maybe TRBD1 (6 bases). Trimming shortened V by 5 bases and J by 6 bases, and 19 bases separated the two germline ends. The CDR3 is made up of 15 amino acids. The germline CDR1 and CDR2 sequences are MNHEY and SVGAGI. CDR3 nucleotide sequence: TGTGCCAGCAGTCCAACGCCCAGGGGTGTGCATGGCTACACCTTC. It yields the protein CASSPTPRGVHGYTF.

The table lists this clone with a count of one. The chain recombines TRBV21-1 with TRBJ1-2; no check of the table's D call, TRBD1, against the DNA was made. TRBV21-1 is shown as a pseudogene. The CDR3 extends over 13 amino acids. The CDR3 DNA reads TGTGCCAGCAGCAATTCCACAGTCGATGGCTACACCTTC. It encodes CASSNSTVDGYTF.

The V gene is TRBV30, the J gene TRBJ1-1; tentative D call: TRBD1 (5 bases). From germline, CDR1 is GTSNPN and CDR2 SVGIG (reference sequence). Trimming pared 5 bases from V and 5 bases from J, leaving 18 bases between. This CDR3 is 14 amino acids long. DNA of the CDR3: TGTGCCTGGTCCGACGGGGGGTCGTGGACTGAAGCTTTCTTT. Its protein product is CAWSDGGSWTEAFF. Filled out from reference TRBV30 and TRBJ1-1, the complete variable domain reads SQTIHQWPATLVQPVGSPLSLECTVEGTSNPNLYWYRQAAGRGLQLLFYSVGIGQISSEVPQNLSASRPQDRQFILSSKKLLLSDSGFYLCAWSDGGSWTEAFFGQGTRLTVV.

The gene calls are TRBV19 and TRBJ2-7; 9 nucleotides match TRBD2. The V gene end was trimmed by 4 bases and the J gene end by 3 bases; junction bases not matched to a gene: 4. Germline values: CDR1 LNHDA, CDR2 SQIVND (reference sequence). The CDR3 has 14 residues. The CDR3 region is CASSNSGSLYEQYF. CDR3 DNA sequence: TGTGCCAGTAGTAATAGCGGGAGTCTCTACGAGCAGTACTTC.

The chain joins TRBV27 to TRBJ2-1; TRBD2 aligns across 13 bases. This CDR3 is 21 amino acids long. Unmatched junction bases numbered 19, after V lost 5 bases and J lost 3 bases. Germline V CDR1 and CDR2: MNHEY, SMNVEV (reference sequence). The CDR3 loop is CASSPNPLPGTSGTYYNEQFF. The CDR3 DNA reads TGTGCCAGCAGTCCCAACCCCCTACCCGGGACTAGCGGGACTTACTACAATGAGCAGTTCTTC.

The rearrangement uses TRBV4-1 and TRBJ2-5, with 7 bases aligning to TRBD1. The J segment lost 4 bases and the V segment lost 3 bases, leaving 2 bases of the junction unmatched. CDR3 length: 13 residues. Germline V gene data show CDR1 as MGHRA and CDR2 as YSYEKL. This chain's CDR3 is CASSQRQGETQYF. The CDR3 DNA sequence: TGCGCCAGCAGCCAGAGACAGGGAGAGACCCAGTACTTC.

The chain employs TRBV27 and TRBJ2-7, with 14 bases lining up with TRBD2. The CDR3 runs to 14 residues. V was pared by 7 bases and J by 10 bases, with 9 bases of the junction left unmatched. Germline CDR1 and CDR2: MNHEY and SMNVEV (reference sequence). CDR3 amino acids: CASTHQGLAGVQYF. The CDR3 DNA follows: TGTGCCAGCACCCATCAGGGACTAGCGGGAGTTCAGTACTTC.